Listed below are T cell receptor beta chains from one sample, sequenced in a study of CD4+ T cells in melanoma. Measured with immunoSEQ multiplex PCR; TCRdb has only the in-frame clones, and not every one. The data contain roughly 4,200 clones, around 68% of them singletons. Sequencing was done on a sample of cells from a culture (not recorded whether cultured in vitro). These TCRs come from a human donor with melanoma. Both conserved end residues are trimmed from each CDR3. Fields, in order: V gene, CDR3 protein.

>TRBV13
ASSTWTGNYGYT
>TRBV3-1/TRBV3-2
ASSQDRVDYGYT
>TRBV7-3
ASGGQGWKYDSNQPQH
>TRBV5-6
ASSQNSRDYHANNEQF
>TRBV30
ASAPSYNSPLH
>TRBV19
ASRGAPDTQY
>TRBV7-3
ASSLGTGGMNSPLH
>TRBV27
ASRGQNGNQPQH
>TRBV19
ASSISLAGYEQF
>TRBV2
ASSGLAGGPGQF
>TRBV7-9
ASSLDGSSSGNTIY
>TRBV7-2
ASSWGSSSGETQY
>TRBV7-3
ASSYDRGGTDTQY
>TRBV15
ATSRELLADPYEQY
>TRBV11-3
ASSFEPRGLSSSYNSPLH
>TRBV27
ASRPFRGVANEKLF
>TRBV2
ASSRGYNEKLF
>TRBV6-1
ASSEFTRTNNEQF
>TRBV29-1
SVVAAGVGYGYT
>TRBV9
ASSEMGGQSQETQY
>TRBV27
ASSFTGFEKLF
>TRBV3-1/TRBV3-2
ASRPGTGPQGTQY
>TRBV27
ASSSGTGSYNEQF
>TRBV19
ASSMGGLTDTQY
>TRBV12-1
ASSLSKTGGMNYGYT
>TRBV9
ASSGDRADYNEQF
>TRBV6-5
ASSWGGDTSYEQY
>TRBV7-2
ASSLAQGASRATQY
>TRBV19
ASTQHGTAKNIQY
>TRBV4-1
ASSQLIDNEQF
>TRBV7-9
ASSLDTNTEAF
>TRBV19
ASSPGTTSERELSSYEQY
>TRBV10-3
ATMGGVDTGELF
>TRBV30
AWSGIVGGRGYT
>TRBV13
ASSQDQTDRSGANVLT
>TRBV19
ASSAGTGGEYEQY
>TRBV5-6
ASSLLYDSYEQY
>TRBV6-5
ASQLDSNQPQH
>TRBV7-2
ASSTPLQGFTQY
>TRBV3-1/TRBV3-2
ASSPRLAGVETQY
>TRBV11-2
ASSPRGGGNTGELF